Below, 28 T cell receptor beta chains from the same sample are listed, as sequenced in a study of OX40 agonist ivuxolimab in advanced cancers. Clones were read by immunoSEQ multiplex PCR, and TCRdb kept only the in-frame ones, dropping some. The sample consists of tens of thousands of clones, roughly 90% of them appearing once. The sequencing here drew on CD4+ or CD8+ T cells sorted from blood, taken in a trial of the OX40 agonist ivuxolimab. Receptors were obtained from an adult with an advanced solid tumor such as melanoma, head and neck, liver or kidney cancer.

The CDR3 DNA follows: TGTGCCTGGAGGCCGGGGCGGTCGGGACTAGCTATCCACGAGCAGTACTTC. Translated: CAWRPGRSGLAIHEQYF. This sequence joins TRBV30 and TRBJ2-7; TRBD2 agrees at 9 bases. This CDR3 spans 17 amino acids. In germline, CDR1 is GTSNPN, CDR2 SVGIG (reference sequence). The J segment lost 5 bases and the V segment lost 3 bases, leaving 17 bases of the junction unmatched.

CDR3 amino acids: CATTTGVRETQYF. CDR3 bases: TGTGCCACGACTACAGGGGTGAGGGAGACCCAGTACTTC. The gene calls are TRBV15 and TRBJ2-5, with 7 bases identical to TRBD1. The germline V gene encodes CDR1 LNHNV and CDR2 YYDKDF (reference sequence). There are 13 residues in the CDR3. Unmatched junction bases numbered 9, after V lost 9 bases and J lost 5 bases.

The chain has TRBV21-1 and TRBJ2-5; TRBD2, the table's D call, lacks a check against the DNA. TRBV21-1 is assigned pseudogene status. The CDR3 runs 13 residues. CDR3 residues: CASSPPPGETQYF. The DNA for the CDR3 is TGTGCCAGCAGCCCACCGCCGGGGGAGACCCAGTACTTC.

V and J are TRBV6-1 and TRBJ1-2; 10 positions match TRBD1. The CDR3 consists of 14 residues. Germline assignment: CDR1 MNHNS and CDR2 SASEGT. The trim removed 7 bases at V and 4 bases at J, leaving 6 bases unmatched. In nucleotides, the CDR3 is TGTGCCAGCAACCGTGGACAGGGGGTCTATGGCTACACCTTC. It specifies CASNRGQGVYGYTF.

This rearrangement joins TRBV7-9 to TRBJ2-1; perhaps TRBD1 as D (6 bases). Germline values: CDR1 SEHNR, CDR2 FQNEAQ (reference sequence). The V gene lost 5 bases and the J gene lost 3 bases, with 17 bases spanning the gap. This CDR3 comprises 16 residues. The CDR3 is CASSPQGLAFYNEQFF. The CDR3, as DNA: TGTGCCAGCAGCCCCCAGGGGCTAGCATTCTACAATGAGCAGTTCTTC. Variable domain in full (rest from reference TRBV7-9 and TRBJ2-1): DTGVSQNPRHKITKRGQNVTFRCDPISEHNRLYWYRQTLGQGPEFLTYFQNEAQLEKSRLLSDRFSAERPKGSFSTLEIQRTEQGDSAMYLCASSPQGLAFYNEQFFGPGTRLTVL.

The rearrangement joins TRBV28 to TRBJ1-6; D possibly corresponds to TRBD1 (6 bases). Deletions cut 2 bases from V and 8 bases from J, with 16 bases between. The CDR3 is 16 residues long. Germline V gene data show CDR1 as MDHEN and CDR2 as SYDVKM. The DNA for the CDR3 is TGTGCCAGCAGTTTAGATCCCCAGGGGCAGCATTCACCCCTCCACTTT. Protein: CASSLDPQGQHSPLHF.

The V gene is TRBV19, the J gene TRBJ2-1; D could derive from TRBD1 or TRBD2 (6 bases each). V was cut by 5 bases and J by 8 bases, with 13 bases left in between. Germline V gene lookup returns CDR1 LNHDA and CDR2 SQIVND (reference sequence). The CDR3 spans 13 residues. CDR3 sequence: CASSRGRGDEQFF. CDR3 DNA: TGTGCCAGTAGTCGGGGGCGCGGCGATGAGCAGTTCTTC.

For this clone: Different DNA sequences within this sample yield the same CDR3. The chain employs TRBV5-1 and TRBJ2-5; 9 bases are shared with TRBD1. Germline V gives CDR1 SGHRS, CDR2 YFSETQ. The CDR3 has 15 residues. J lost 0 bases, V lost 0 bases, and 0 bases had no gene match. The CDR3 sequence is CASSLGDRDQETQYF. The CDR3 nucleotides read TGCGCCAGCAGCTTGGGGGACAGGGACCAAGAGACCCAGTACTTC.

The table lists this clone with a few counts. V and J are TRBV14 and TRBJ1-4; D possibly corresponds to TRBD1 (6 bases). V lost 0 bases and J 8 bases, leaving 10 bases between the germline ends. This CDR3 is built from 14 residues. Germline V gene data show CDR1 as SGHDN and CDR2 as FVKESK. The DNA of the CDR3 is TGTGCCAGCAGCCAAGATTGGAGGGGGGAAAAACTGTTTTTT. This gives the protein CASSQDWRGEKLFF.

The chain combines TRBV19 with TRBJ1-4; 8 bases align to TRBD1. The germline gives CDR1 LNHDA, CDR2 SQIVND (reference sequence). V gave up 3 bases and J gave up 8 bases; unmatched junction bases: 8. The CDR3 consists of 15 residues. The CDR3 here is CASSMATGAREKLFF. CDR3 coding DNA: TGTGCCAGTAGTATGGCGACAGGGGCACGGGAAAAACTGTTTTTT.

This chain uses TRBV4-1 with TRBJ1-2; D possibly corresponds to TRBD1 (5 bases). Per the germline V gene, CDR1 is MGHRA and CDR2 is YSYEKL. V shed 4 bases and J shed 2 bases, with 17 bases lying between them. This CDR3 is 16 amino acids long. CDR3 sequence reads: CASSPSDAGVNYGYTF. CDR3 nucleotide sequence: TGCGCCAGCAGCCCCTCCGATGCGGGGGTGAACTATGGCTACACCTTC.

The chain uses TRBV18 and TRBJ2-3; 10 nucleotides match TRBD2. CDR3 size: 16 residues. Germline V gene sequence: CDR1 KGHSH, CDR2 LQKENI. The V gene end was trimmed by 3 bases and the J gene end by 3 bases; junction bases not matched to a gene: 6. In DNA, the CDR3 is TGTGCCAGCTCACCTACTAGCGGGATTGTAACAGATACGCAGTATTTT. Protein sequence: CASSPTSGIVTDTQYF.

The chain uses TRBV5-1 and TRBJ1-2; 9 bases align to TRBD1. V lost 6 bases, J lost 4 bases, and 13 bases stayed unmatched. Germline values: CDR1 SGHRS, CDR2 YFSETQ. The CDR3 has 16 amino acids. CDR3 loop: CASTTHPGQGPYGYTF. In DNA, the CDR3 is TGCGCCAGCACAACACATCCGGGACAGGGTCCCTATGGCTACACCTTC.

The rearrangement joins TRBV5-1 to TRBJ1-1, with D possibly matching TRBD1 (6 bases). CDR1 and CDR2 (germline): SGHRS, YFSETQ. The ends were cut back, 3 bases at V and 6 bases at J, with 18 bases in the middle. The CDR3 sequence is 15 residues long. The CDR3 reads CASSWAGQNHAEAFF. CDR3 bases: TGCGCCAGCAGCTGGGCGGGACAAAATCACGCTGAAGCTTTCTTT.

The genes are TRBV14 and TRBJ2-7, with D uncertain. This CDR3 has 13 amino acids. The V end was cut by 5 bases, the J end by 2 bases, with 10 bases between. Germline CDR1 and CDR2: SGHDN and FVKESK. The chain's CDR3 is CASSRELTYEQYF. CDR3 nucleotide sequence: TGTGCCAGCAGCAGAGAATTAACCTACGAGCAGTACTTC. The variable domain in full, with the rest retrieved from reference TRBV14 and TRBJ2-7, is EAGVTQFPSHSVIEKGQTVTLRCDPISGHDNLYWYRRVMGKEIKFLLHFVKESKQDESGMPNNRFLAERTGGTYSTLKVQPAELEDSGVYFCASSRELTYEQYFGPGTRLTVT.

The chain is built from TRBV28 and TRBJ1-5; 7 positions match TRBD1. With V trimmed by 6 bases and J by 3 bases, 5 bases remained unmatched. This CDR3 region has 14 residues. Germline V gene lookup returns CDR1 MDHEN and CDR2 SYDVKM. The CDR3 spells CASRPGQYNQPQHF. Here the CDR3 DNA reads TGTGCCAGCAGACCGGGACAGTACAATCAGCCCCAGCATTTT.

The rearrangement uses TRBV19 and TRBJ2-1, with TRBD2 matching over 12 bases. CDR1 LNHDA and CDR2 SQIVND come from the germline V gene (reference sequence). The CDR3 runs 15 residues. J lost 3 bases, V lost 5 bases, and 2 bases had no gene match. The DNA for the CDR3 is TGTGCCAGTAGTGGACTAGCGGGACACTACAATGAGCAGTTCTTC. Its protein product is CASSGLAGHYNEQFF.

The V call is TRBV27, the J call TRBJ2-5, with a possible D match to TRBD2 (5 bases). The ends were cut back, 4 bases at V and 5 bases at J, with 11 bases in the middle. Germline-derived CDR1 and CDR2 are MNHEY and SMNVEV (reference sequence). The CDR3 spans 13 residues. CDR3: CASSWRRGETQYF. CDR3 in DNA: TGTGCCAGCAGTTGGCGGCGCGGGGAGACCCAGTACTTC.

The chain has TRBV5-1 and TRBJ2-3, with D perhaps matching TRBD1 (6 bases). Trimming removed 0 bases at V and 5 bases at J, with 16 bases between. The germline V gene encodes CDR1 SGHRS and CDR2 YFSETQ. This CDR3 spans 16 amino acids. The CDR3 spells CASSLEGTLTRDTQYF. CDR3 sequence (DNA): TGCGCCAGCAGCTTGGAAGGGACACTCACACGAGATACGCAGTATTTT. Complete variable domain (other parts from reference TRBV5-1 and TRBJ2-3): KAGVTQTPRYLIKTRGQQVTLSCSPISGHRSVSWYQQTPGQGLQFLFEYFSETQRNKGNFPGRFSGRQFSNSRSEMNVSTLELGDSALYLCASSLEGTLTRDTQYFGPGTRLTVL.

CDR3 region: CASSMAGVIAKNIQYF. The CDR3 DNA reads TGTGCCAGTAGTATGGCCGGGGTGATAGCCAAAAACATTCAGTACTTC. This rearrangement joins TRBV19 to TRBJ2-4, with D tentatively TRBD2 (5 bases). V lost 3 bases and J lost 0, with 12 bases in between. Germline CDR1 and CDR2: LNHDA and SQIVND (reference sequence). The CDR3 extends over 16 amino acids.

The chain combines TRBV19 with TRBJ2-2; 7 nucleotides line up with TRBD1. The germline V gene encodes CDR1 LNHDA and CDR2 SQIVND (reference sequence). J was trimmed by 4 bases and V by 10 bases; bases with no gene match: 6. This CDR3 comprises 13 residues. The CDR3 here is CAIETGRTGELFF. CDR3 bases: TGTGCCATCGAGACAGGGCGCACCGGGGAGCTGTTTTTT.

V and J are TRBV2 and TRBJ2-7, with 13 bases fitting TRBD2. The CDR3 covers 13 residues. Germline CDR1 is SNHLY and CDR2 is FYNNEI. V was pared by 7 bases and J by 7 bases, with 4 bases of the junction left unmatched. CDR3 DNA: TGTGCCAGCAAATTGGGACTAGCGGGGGAGCAGTACTTC. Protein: CASKLGLAGEQYF.

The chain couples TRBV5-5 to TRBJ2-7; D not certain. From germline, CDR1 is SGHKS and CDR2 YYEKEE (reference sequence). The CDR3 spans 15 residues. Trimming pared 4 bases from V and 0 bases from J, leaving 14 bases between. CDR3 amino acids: CASSPHIFSSYEQYF. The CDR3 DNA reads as TGTGCCAGCAGCCCACACATCTTTAGCTCCTACGAGCAGTACTTC.

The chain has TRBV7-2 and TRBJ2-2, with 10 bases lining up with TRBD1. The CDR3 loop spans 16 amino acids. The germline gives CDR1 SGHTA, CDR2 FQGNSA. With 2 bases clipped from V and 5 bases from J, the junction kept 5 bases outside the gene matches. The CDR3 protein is CASSLPGQGKTGELFF. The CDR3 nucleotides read TGTGCCAGCAGCTTACCGGGACAGGGGAAAACCGGGGAGCTGTTTTTT.

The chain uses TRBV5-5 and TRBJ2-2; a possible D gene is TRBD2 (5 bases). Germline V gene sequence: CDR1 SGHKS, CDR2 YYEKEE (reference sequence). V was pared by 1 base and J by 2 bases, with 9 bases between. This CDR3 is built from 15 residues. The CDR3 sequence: CASSLLATNTGELFF. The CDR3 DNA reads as TGTGCCAGCAGCTTGTTAGCGACCAACACCGGGGAGCTGTTTTTT.

CDR3 loop: CASSYYTRGSYEQYF. The CDR3 coding sequence is TGTGCCAGCAGTTACTACACCAGGGGGTCCTACGAGCAGTACTTC. The chain links TRBV6-5 to TRBJ2-7; 7 nucleotides line up with TRBD1. V lost 1 base and J lost 1; bases outside the gene matches: 4. The V gene's germline CDR1 is MNHEY and CDR2 SVGAGI. The CDR3 has 15 residues.

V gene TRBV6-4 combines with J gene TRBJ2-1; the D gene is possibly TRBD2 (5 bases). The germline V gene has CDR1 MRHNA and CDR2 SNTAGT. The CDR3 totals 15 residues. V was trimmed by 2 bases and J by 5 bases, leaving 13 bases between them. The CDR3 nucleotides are TGTGCCAGCAGTGACCGGGTAGCGTATAACAATGAGCAGTTCTTC. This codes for CASSDRVAYNNEQFF.

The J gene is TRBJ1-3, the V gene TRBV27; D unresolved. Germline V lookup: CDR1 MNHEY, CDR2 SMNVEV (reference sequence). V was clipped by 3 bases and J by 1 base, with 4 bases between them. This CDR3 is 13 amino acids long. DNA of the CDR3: TGTGCCAGCAGTTTCCTGTCTGGAAACACCATATATTTT. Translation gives CASSFLSGNTIYF.